This TCR beta chain was captured in a study of early T cells in non-severe SARS-CoV-2 infection. Ten or more counts support this clonotype. This CDR3 spans 13 amino acids. The ends were cut back, 5 bases at V and 2 bases at J, with 9 bases in the middle. TCRdb ran MiXCR on the 5' RACE reads and lists one entry per CDR3 protein. This table holds tens of thousands of distinct CDR3 sequences, roughly 5.8% found once. This sequence was found in an adult who was a healthcare worker with PCR-confirmed SARS-CoV-2 infection or an uninfected control (not recorded which). Sequencing used whole blood. The J gene is TRBJ1-2, the V gene TRBV12-3 or TRBV12-4, with D possibly TRBD1 on 5 matching bases. CDR3 DNA sequence: TGTGCCAGCAGTATCGGACACAACTATGGCTACACCTTC. Translation: CASSIGHNYGYTF.